Ten or more counts support the clone carrying this T cell receptor beta chain. Its antigen is unknown. TCR beta VDJ and CDR3 profiles were obtained from a genomic DNA template. TCRdb redid the calling of the reads with MiXCR, one entry per CDR3 protein. The sample carries some 220,000 distinct CDR3 sequences, about a third recorded once. The J segment lost 3 bases and the V segment lost 7 bases, leaving 2 bases of the junction unmatched. The CDR3 totals 13 residues. Germline V gene lookup returns CDR1 SNHLY and CDR2 FYNNEI. This sample is part of a study of CD8+CD57+ T cells in acquired aplastic anemia. In the study overall: Each DNA sample taken from sorted CD4+ and CD8+ cells came to around 3.4 ug on average. Sequencing produced an average of about 10.8 million reads per healthy donor for CD4+ cells.

The study's findings and limits: Common to patients and controls were twenty-nine CD8+ CDR3 sequences.

The TCR sequence derives from a human donor in good health, serving as a control. The rearrangement uses TRBV2 and TRBJ1-5; 8 bases are shared with TRBD1. Sequencing was performed on sorted CD4+, CD8+, or CD8+CD57+ T cells (not recorded which) from PBMCs. The CDR3 protein is CASKGQVNQPQHF. CDR3 bases: TGTGCCAGCAAGGGACAGGTCAATCAGCCCCAGCATTTT.